One sample yielded the 16 T cell receptor beta chains listed below, sequenced in a study of blood T cells in healthy people across ages. A J-beta primer mix and a sample-barcoded 5' primer were used in a second PCR of about 7 to 12 cycles. Via MiXCR, TCRdb re-called the 5' RACE reads, giving one row per CDR3 protein. The sample contains about 1.7 million distinct CDR3 sequences, 28% of which appear only once. Material: blood. The receptors originated from a woman aged 25 to 39 in good health.

V and J are TRBV20-1 and TRBJ2-3; TRBD1 agrees at 8 bases. The CDR3 contains 13 residues. Germline assignment: CDR1 DFQATT and CDR2 SNEGSKA (reference sequence). The CDR3 is CTLGTGTDTTQYF. The CDR3 DNA reads as TGCACCCTGGGGACAGGCACAGATACTACGCAGTATTTT.

The rearrangement links TRBV9 to TRBJ2-1; D call uncertain. The CDR3 has 14 residues. V lost 3 bases and J lost 7, with 14 bases in between. The germline gives CDR1 SGDLS, CDR2 YYNGEE. The CDR3 DNA reads TGTGCCAGCAGCGCCCAGCCGACTGGAAATGAGCAGTTCTTC. This translates into CASSAQPTGNEQFF.

The J gene is TRBJ2-1, the V gene TRBV5-6, with 8 bases aligning to TRBD2. CDR3 length equals 14 residues. The V gene end was trimmed by 1 base and the J gene end by 9 bases; junction bases not matched to a gene: 6. Per germline, CDR1 SGHDT and CDR2 YYEEEE. In DNA form, the CDR3 reads TGTGCCAGCAGCTTGTCTGGGACTAGGATTGAGCAGTTCTTC. Translated, it gives CASSLSGTRIEQFF.

The chain employs TRBV6-5 and TRBJ2-4; D unresolved. V lost 8 bases and J lost 1, with 12 bases in between. The CDR3 length is 14 residues. The V gene's germline CDR1 is MNHEY and CDR2 SVGAGI. The CDR3 DNA is TGTGCCAGCTCACCCCCTTGGGCCAAAAACATTCAGTACTTC. This sequence encodes CASSPPWAKNIQYF.

This clonotype was observed a handful of times. CDR3 coding DNA: TGTGCCAGCAGTCTGGACAAAGAGCAGTACTTC. Its translation: CASSLDKEQYF. V is TRBV12-3 or TRBV12-4 and J is TRBJ2-5, with D perhaps matching TRBD1 (5 bases). V was shortened by 5 bases and J by 11 bases, with 12 bases between the two germline ends. The CDR3 sequence is 11 residues long.

This chain links TRBV20-1 with TRBJ1-5, with a weak D call TRBD1 (5 bases). This CDR3 is 14 amino acids long. Trimming shortened V by 6 bases and J by 0 bases, and 12 bases separated the two germline ends. The germline gives CDR1 DFQATT, CDR2 SNEGSKA (reference sequence). CDR3 residues: CSATTDDSNQPQHF. In DNA, the CDR3 is TGCAGTGCCACGACAGATGATAGCAATCAGCCCCAGCATTTT.

V gene TRBV30 combines with J gene TRBJ2-1; D uncertain. V dropped 0 bases and J dropped 5 bases, with 8 bases sitting between them. The CDR3 is made up of 13 amino acids. Germline values: CDR1 GTSNPN, CDR2 SVGIG (reference sequence). Written as DNA, the CDR3 is TGTGCCTGGAGTGTATCTCCCCACAATGAGCAGTTCTTC. Protein: CAWSVSPHNEQFF.

The table lists this clonotype with many counts. The chain couples TRBV13 to TRBJ2-7, with a possible D match to TRBD2 (5 bases). V shed 3 bases and J shed 0 bases, with 12 bases lying between them. Germline lookup yields CDR1 PRHDT and CDR2 FYEKMQ (reference sequence). The CDR3 is 15 residues long. This CDR3 reads CASSFASSHSYEQYF. DNA for the CDR3: TGTGCCAGCAGCTTTGCTAGCAGCCACTCCTACGAGCAGTACTTC.

This clonotype has only a few counts. A much larger clone lies a single base off, so this may be a read error. The chain joins TRBV29-1 to TRBJ2-7, with 10 bases identical to TRBD1. Per germline, CDR1 SQVTM and CDR2 ANQGSEA. The length of the CDR3 is 14 residues. The V and J ends lost 4 bases and 2 bases, in that order; junction bases with no gene match: 5. CDR3 residues: CSVVRTGGPYEQYF. CDR3 bases: TGCAGCGTTGTCCGGACAGGGGGGCCCTACGAGCAGTACTTC.

The CDR3 DNA reads TGTGCCAGCAGTTACGTACAGGGTCGCAATCAGCCCCAGCATTTT. Translation: CASSYVQGRNQPQHF. The rearrangement links TRBV6-2 or TRBV6-3 to TRBJ1-5, with D possibly being TRBD1 (6 bases). Germline CDR1 reads MNHEY; CDR2 reads SVGEGT. V was clipped by 2 bases and J by 2 bases, with 10 bases between them. The CDR3 has 15 residues.

The V gene is TRBV6-1, the J gene TRBJ2-5; TRBD1 matches at 9 bases. Unmatched junction bases numbered 7, after V lost 4 bases and J lost 4 bases. CDR1 is MNHNS, CDR2 SASEGT, per germline. The CDR3 has 15 amino acids. This CDR3 is CASSVRDREAETQYF. For the CDR3, the DNA is TGTGCCAGCAGTGTACGGGACAGGGAAGCAGAGACCCAGTACTTC.

The chain uses TRBV20-1 and TRBJ2-2; perhaps TRBD1 as D (5 bases). This CDR3 is built from 14 residues. In germline, CDR1 is DFQATT, CDR2 SNEGSKA (reference sequence). The ends were cut back, 5 bases at V and 0 bases at J, with 10 bases in the middle. This chain's CDR3 is CSAHPGPNTGELFF. CDR3 nucleotide sequence: TGCAGTGCTCACCCAGGGCCGAACACCGGGGAGCTGTTTTTT.

The V call is TRBV7-2, the J call TRBJ2-7; maybe TRBD2 (7 bases). Trimming took 5 bases from V and 2 from J, leaving 16 bases between them. The CDR3 extends over 15 amino acids. Germline V gives CDR1 SGHTA, CDR2 FQGNSA. CDR3 in amino acids: CASSAEGRGPYEQYF. CDR3 coding DNA: TGTGCCAGCAGCGCAGAGGGGCGGGGGCCCTACGAGCAGTACTTC.

For this clonotype: It may be a read error: a sequence one base away is much more abundant. The rearrangement joins TRBV20-1 to TRBJ2-1; no definite D call. Germline CDR1 DFQATT, CDR2 SNEGSKA (reference sequence). CDR3 size: 14 residues. The CDR3 coding sequence is TGCAGTGCGAGACCTTTTAGCCAGAACAATGTGCAGTTCTTC. This gives the protein CSARPFSQNNVQFF.

This clonotype was found many times. CDR3 sequence reads: CASSWGGSGANVLTF. The CDR3 nucleotides are TGTGCCAGCAGCTGGGGGGGCTCTGGGGCCAACGTCCTGACTTTC. The rearrangement links TRBV7-2 to TRBJ2-6; 7 bases agree with TRBD2. The germline CDR1 and CDR2 sequences are SGHTA and FQGNSA. The CDR3 is 15 residues long. Germline trimming cut 4 bases from V and 0 bases from J; bases unmatched to any gene: 0.

V is TRBV11-2 and J is TRBJ1-2, with TRBD1 identical over 8 bases. This CDR3 comprises 15 residues. V lost 5 bases and J lost 2; bases outside the gene matches: 7. Germline CDR1 SGHAT, CDR2 FQNNGV. The CDR3 DNA reads as TGTGCCAGCAGCATTCAGGGGGCGCGAAACTATGGCTACACCTTC. It encodes CASSIQGARNYGYTF.